These T cell receptor beta chains were read from a single sample in a study of cytomegalovirus exposure and HLA in healthy donors. Profiling relied on immunoSEQ multiplex PCR, and the TCRdb table lists in-frame clones only, not all of them. The sample includes 100,000 to 150,000 clones, 82% of them seen just once. Sequences were obtained from PBMCs. These receptors all come from a woman aged 45 to 65 in good health and CMV-seropositive. CDR3s include the opening cysteine and the closing phenylalanine or tryptophan. The order of the fields is clone size, J gene, D gene, V gene, CDR3 DNA, CDR3 protein. D genes are given only for firm matches. The listing skips clone size in some rows; elsewhere it reads once, few, many or a size class.

abundance: NA
j_gene: TRBJ1-4
d_gene: NA
v_gene: TRBV5-1
CDR3nt: TGCGCCAGCAGCTTAGGGAGTGGAGAAAAACTGTTTTTT
CDR3aa: CASSLGSGEKLFF

abundance: NA
j_gene: TRBJ1-1
d_gene: NA
v_gene: TRBV19
CDR3nt: TGTGCCAGTCAACGGTCAGGGGTCAACACTGAAGCTTTCTTT
CDR3aa: CASQRSGVNTEAFF

abundance: NA
j_gene: TRBJ2-3
d_gene: TRBD1
v_gene: TRBV9
CDR3nt: TGTGCCAGCACCAGGGACAGAGGCACAGATACGCAGTATTTT
CDR3aa: CASTRDRGTDTQYF

abundance: NA
j_gene: TRBJ1-2
d_gene: NA
v_gene: TRBV27
CDR3nt: TGTGCCAGCAGTTTAAAGGCGGCGCAGAACTATGGCTACACCTTC
CDR3aa: CASSLKAAQNYGYTF

abundance: NA
j_gene: TRBJ1-1
d_gene: TRBD1
v_gene: TRBV5-6
CDR3nt: TGTGCCAGCAGCTTGGCCTCCGGGACAGGGAACACTGAAGCTTTCTTT
CDR3aa: CASSLASGTGNTEAFF

abundance: NA
j_gene: TRBJ2-1
d_gene: NA
v_gene: TRBV7-2
CDR3nt: TGTGCCAGCAGCCCCCGAGCCAACACCCGAGGGGAGCAGTTCTTC
CDR3aa: CASSPRANTRGEQFF

abundance: NA
j_gene: TRBJ2-5
d_gene: NA
v_gene: TRBV10-3
CDR3nt: TGTGCCATCAGTGAGTTACGGCAAGAGACCCAGTACTTC
CDR3aa: CAISELRQETQYF

abundance: NA
j_gene: TRBJ1-2
d_gene: NA
v_gene: TRBV11-2
CDR3nt: TGTGCCAGCAGCCCACGGGGGGGAGGCTACACCTTC
CDR3aa: CASSPRGGGYTF

abundance: few
j_gene: TRBJ1-1
d_gene: NA
v_gene: TRBV5-1
CDR3nt: TGCGCCAGCAGCCCTCAGGGAGGGGGCACTGAAGCTTTCTTT
CDR3aa: CASSPQGGGTEAFF

abundance: NA
j_gene: TRBJ1-1
d_gene: NA
v_gene: TRBV28
CDR3nt: TGTGCCAGCACCAGACAGGTTACTGAAGCTTTCTTT
CDR3aa: CASTRQVTEAFF